The sample holds many counts of the clone carrying this T cell receptor beta chain. The sample originates from a study of response to subunit inactivated influenza vaccine. Germline V gene sequence: CDR1 KGHSH, CDR2 LQKENI. V was clipped by 8 bases and J by 2 bases, with 10 bases between them. The length of the CDR3 is 12 residues. TCRdb itself ran the RT-PCR reads through MiXCR, one entry per CDR3 protein. The sample carries roughly 620,000 distinct CDR3 sequences, around 10% recorded once. These data were also filed under a second study, of T cells expressing NK-cell markers. As that report states: 5'RACE template switching with UMIs generated TCR beta cDNA. The study sequenced eight donors, seven HCMV-seropositive and one seronegative. For several experiments, T cell sorting was restricted to the alpha-beta TCR population by means of an anti-gamma-delta TCR antibody. Several donors showed these clonotypes also leading the CD3+CD56-NKG2C+ fraction.

V and J are TRBV18 and TRBJ2-7; no definite D call. The sample consisted of PBMCs from blood, taken on the day of vaccination. The source is a man aged 50-60 years who received an inactivated influenza vaccine. This chain's CDR3 is CASSPDTYEQYF. As DNA, the CDR3 is TGTGCCAGCAGTCCAGACACCTACGAGCAGTACTTC.